These 18 T cell receptor beta chains were all obtained from the same sample, sequenced in a study of cytotoxic CD8 clonotypes in ibrutinib-treated CLL. Assay used: immunoSEQ multiplex PCR; TCRdb lists only in-frame clones, some missing. The profile shows around 160,000 clones, roughly 80% of them singletons. This sample comprised PBMCs, obtained after 12 months of ibrutinib treatment. Receptor source: a human donor with chronic lymphocytic leukemia.

This clone has just a few counts. V gene TRBV5-1 combines with J gene TRBJ2-1; 7 bases line up with TRBD2. This CDR3 spans 16 amino acids. Looked up from germline, CDR1 is SGHRS and CDR2 is YFSETQ. Trimming cost V 7 bases and J 5 bases; bases outside gene matches: 15. CDR3 protein: CASSDPKRGIDNEQFF. The CDR3 DNA reads as TGCGCCAGCTCAGACCCCAAGCGGGGTATCGACAATGAGCAGTTCTTC.

The DNA of the CDR3 is TGTGCCTGGAGCCTGACTGGGACAGGCGGACAGCCCCAGCATTTT. Translating it yields CAWSLTGTGGQPQHF. This sequence joins TRBV30 and TRBJ1-5; 8 nucleotides align to TRBD1. Germline lookup yields CDR1 GTSNPN and CDR2 SVGIG (reference sequence). This CDR3 spans 15 amino acids. V was clipped by 3 bases and J by 7 bases; unmatched bases: 11.

The V and J genes are TRBV7-9 and TRBJ2-5; TRBD2 might be the D (6 bases). The CDR3 runs 15 residues. Germline CDR1 reads SEHNR; CDR2 reads FQNEAQ (reference sequence). V was cut by 5 bases and J by 4 bases, with 17 bases left in between. The CDR3 DNA follows: TGTGCCAGCAGCCCCTGGGCCACGGAGGGAGAGACCCAGTACTTC. Encoded protein: CASSPWATEGETQYF.

This chain links TRBV27 with TRBJ1-3, with D possibly being TRBD1 (6 bases). The CDR3 has 14 residues. Trimming shortened V by 3 bases and J by 2 bases, and 8 bases separated the two germline ends. CDR1 is MNHEY, CDR2 SMNVEV, per germline (reference sequence). The CDR3 spells CASSFQGPGNTIYF. The CDR3 coding sequence is TGTGCCAGCAGTTTTCAGGGGCCTGGAAACACCATATATTTT.

This sequence joins TRBV6-5 and TRBJ2-5; TRBD2 agrees at 7 bases. The germline CDR1 and CDR2 sequences are MNHEY and SVGAGI. V lost 9 bases and J lost 5; bases outside the gene matches: 12. The CDR3 contains 14 residues. The CDR3 protein is CASWGGASGETQYF. In DNA, the CDR3 is TGTGCCAGTTGGGGAGGGGCCTCCGGGGAGACCCAGTACTTC.

The V and J genes are TRBV28 and TRBJ2-1; 9 nucleotides line up with TRBD1. The CDR3 consists of 14 residues. V lost 6 bases to trimming and J lost 7 bases; unmatched junction nucleotides: 7. Germline V lookup: CDR1 MDHEN, CDR2 SYDVKM. The CDR3 DNA sequence: TGTGCCAGCAGGGAAACAGGGGGCGTGAATGAGCAGTTCTTC. Amino acids: CASRETGGVNEQFF.

The rearrangement joins TRBV15 to TRBJ2-3; D gene uncertain. CDR1 and CDR2 from the germline V gene are LNHNV and YYDKDF (reference sequence). The CDR3 sequence is 14 residues long. Trimming pared 3 bases from V and 1 base from J, leaving 8 bases between. This CDR3 reads CATSSARRTDTQYF. The DNA for the CDR3 is TGTGCCACCAGCAGTGCCAGGCGCACAGATACGCAGTATTTT. The full variable domain, rest sourced from reference TRBV15 and TRBJ2-3, is DAMVIQNPRYQVTQFGKPVTLSCSQTLNHNVMYWYQQKSSQAPKLLFHYYDKDFNNEADTPDNFQSRRPNTSFCFLDIRSPGLGDTAMYLCATSSARRTDTQYFGPGTRLTVL.

This chain uses TRBV28 with TRBJ1-2; no clear D gene. CDR3 length: 12 residues. The germline V and J ends were trimmed by 5 bases and 8 bases, with 12 bases remaining between them. Germline V gene sequence: CDR1 MDHEN, CDR2 SYDVKM. This CDR3 reads CASSIQAYGYTF. In DNA form, the CDR3 reads TGTGCCAGCAGTATACAAGCATACGGCTACACCTTC.

This CDR3 reads CASSPTGTDYNEQFF. The CDR3 DNA sequence: TGTGCCAGCAGCCCCACCGGGACAGACTACAATGAGCAGTTCTTC. The genes are TRBV7-3 and TRBJ2-1; TRBD1 matches at 7 bases. From germline, CDR1 is SGHTA and CDR2 FQGTGA. This CDR3 has 15 residues. Trimming removed 5 bases from V and 3 bases from J; junction bases left unmatched: 7. The entire variable domain, with the rest obtained from reference TRBV7-3 and TRBJ2-1, is as follows: GAGVSQTPSNKVTEKGKYVELRCDPISGHTALYWYRQSLGQGPEFLIYFQGTGAADDSGLPNDRFFAVRPEGSVSTLKIQRTERGDSAVYLCASSPTGTDYNEQFFGPGTRLTVL.

This clone was seen just once. V usage is TRBV7-2 and J usage is TRBJ2-7; 8 bases match TRBD2. The V gene end was trimmed by 5 bases and the J gene end by 6 bases; junction bases not matched to a gene: 15. The germline gives CDR1 SGHTA, CDR2 FQGNSA. This CDR3 has 16 residues. In DNA, the CDR3 is TGTGCCAGCAGCCGGGTGAGCGGGGGAGTTCCTGCCGAGCAGTACTTC. It encodes CASSRVSGGVPAEQYF.

The J gene is TRBJ1-1, the V gene TRBV27; no reliable D call. The CDR3 loop spans 11 amino acids. Germline CDR1 and CDR2: MNHEY and SMNVEV (reference sequence). Trimming left V 7 bases short and J 2 bases short, with 5 bases between. The CDR3, as DNA: TGTGCCAGCATAAGAAACACTGAAGCTTTCTTT. This gives the protein CASIRNTEAFF.

This clone was recorded only once. J is TRBJ2-1 and V is TRBV2; no clear D gene. From germline, CDR1 is SNHLY and CDR2 FYNNEI. Trimming took off 8 bases at V and 4 bases at J, with 21 bases between the two ends. The CDR3 length is 16 residues. CDR3 in DNA: TGTGCCAGCCCAAAACGGCCCAGCCGACGTTACAATGAGCAGTTCTTC. Translation gives CASPKRPSRRYNEQFF.

The DNA for the CDR3 is TGTGCCAGTAGACCTGGGGCAGGGAGGGGTAATCAGCCCCAGCATTTT. Protein sequence: CASRPGAGRGNQPQHF. The rearrangement uses TRBV19 and TRBJ1-5; weak D call: TRBD1 (5 bases). V lost 6 bases and J 4 bases, leaving 19 bases between the germline ends. CDR3 length: 16 residues. Germline loops: CDR1 LNHDA, CDR2 SQIVND (reference sequence).

The genes are TRBV18 and TRBJ2-1, with D possibly called TRBD1 or TRBD2 (5 bases each). The CDR3 extends over 15 amino acids. V gave up 3 bases and J gave up 8 bases, with 17 bases separating them. Germline CDR1 reads KGHSH; CDR2 reads LQKENI. The CDR3 region is CASSPRDLVKDEQFF. DNA for the CDR3: TGTGCCAGCTCACCCCGGGACCTGGTTAAGGATGAGCAGTTCTTC.

The chain carries TRBV7-9 and TRBJ1-2; D is uncertain. This CDR3 is 14 amino acids long. Germline CDR1 is SEHNR and CDR2 is FQNEAQ (reference sequence). Trimming took off 2 bases at V and 1 base at J, with 8 bases between the two ends. The CDR3 bases are TGTGCCAGCAGCTTAATGGGGAATAACTATGGCTACACCTTC. Translated: CASSLMGNNYGYTF. Complete variable domain (other parts from reference TRBV7-9 and TRBJ1-2): DTGVSQNPRHKITKRGQNVTFRCDPISEHNRLYWYRQTLGQGPEFLTYFQNEAQLEKSRLLSDRFSAERPKGSFSTLEIQRTEQGDSAMYLCASSLMGNNYGYTFGSGTRLTVV.

This clone showed up just once. This rearrangement joins TRBV2 to TRBJ2-6, with D maybe TRBD1 (5 bases). The germline V and J ends were trimmed by 2 bases and 4 bases, with 12 bases remaining between them. This CDR3 contains 16 residues. CDR1 and CDR2 (germline): SNHLY, FYNNEI. The CDR3 loop reads CASSERRQPGANVLTF. Here the CDR3 DNA reads TGTGCCAGCAGTGAAAGGCGACAGCCCGGGGCCAACGTCCTGACTTTC.

This clone was seen only once. The chain uses TRBV14 and TRBJ1-2; the D gene is possibly TRBD1 (5 bases). Germline CDR1 reads SGHDN; CDR2 reads FVKESK. Trimming stripped 1 base from V and 5 bases from J, with 14 bases between. The length of the CDR3 is 15 residues. The CDR3 reads CASSQVGGDRYGYTF. CDR3 bases: TGTGCCAGCAGCCAAGTCGGGGGGGATCGGTATGGCTACACCTTC.

This sequence joins TRBV15 and TRBJ2-1; D gene ambiguous. The germline V and J ends were trimmed by 3 bases and 8 bases, with 5 bases remaining between them. This CDR3 contains 11 residues. Looked up from germline, CDR1 is LNHNV and CDR2 is YYDKDF (reference sequence). Written as DNA, the CDR3 is TGTGCCACCAGCAGTCAGTATGAGCAGTTCTTC. Encoded protein: CATSSQYEQFF.